This is a list of T cell receptor beta chains from one sample in a study of blood T cell repertoires in COVID-19. Libraries were prepared by immunoSEQ multiplex PCR; TCRdb keeps only in-frame clonotypes and omits some of them. In the table there are about 200,000 clones, 88% of which are singletons. Sequencing was done on a sample of peripheral blood. All receptors come from a man younger than 35 with active or convalescent COVID-19. Both conserved end residues are trimmed from each CDR3.

v_call	j_call	cdr3_aa
TRBV19	TRBJ1-1	ASSIRDREAAF
TRBV19	TRBJ1-2	ASSTPGQSGYT
TRBV28	TRBJ2-7	ASSPGGAGGIYEQY
TRBV18	TRBJ1-1	ASSGGQGLNTEAF
TRBV7-2	TRBJ2-5	ASSPINQETQY
TRBV6-5	TRBJ2-7	ASSPGQGTYEQY
TRBV3-1/TRBV3-2	TRBJ2-4	ASSQRGTTGLAKNIQY
TRBV3-1/TRBV3-2	TRBJ2-1	ASSQYGDRGLGEQF
TRBV29-1	TRBJ1-2	SVEGQGDLGYT
TRBV7-2	TRBJ1-1	ASSQGAGYWGTEAF
TRBV5-6	TRBJ2-3	ASTPHDRSTDTQY
TRBV9	TRBJ2-3	ASSVQGLTDTQY
TRBV6-5	TRBJ1-5	ASSRNSRDQPQH
TRBV6-2/TRBV6-3	TRBJ2-5	ASSLGLAGETQY
TRBV6-5	TRBJ1-2	ASSYDTNYGYT
TRBV15	TRBJ1-5	ATSRGGGDDINQPQH
TRBV19	TRBJ1-5	ASSIGGSGQPQH
TRBV19	TRBJ1-6	ASSPFLRGTGTRNSPLH
TRBV7-9	TRBJ2-7	ASSPGDRGRYEQY
TRBV30	TRBJ1-4	ARRGGEKLF
TRBV5-1	TRBJ1-4	ASSPSRGDEKLF
TRBV5-1	TRBJ1-1	ASSLASLAVNTEAF
TRBV7-9	TRBJ2-7	ASSLALGGGLDEQY
TRBV27	TRBJ2-7	ASHRDRTSYEQY
TRBV27	TRBJ1-6	ASSLKSSGSPLH
TRBV7-2	TRBJ2-1	ASSPRDRSSYNEQF
TRBV19	TRBJ1-5	ASSGPGQAAQPQH
TRBV5-4	TRBJ1-2	ASSYKGQGSYGYT
TRBV30	TRBJ1-2	AWSVSVRGLEGYT
TRBV6-1	TRBJ1-1	ASSEARSTEAF
TRBV12-3/TRBV12-4	TRBJ2-3	ASSLRADTQY
TRBV11-2	TRBJ2-1	ASRNTVAGANEQF
TRBV5-8	TRBJ1-5	ASTPDSSNQPQH
TRBV4-3	TRBJ2-2	ASSQLLSSTNTGELF
TRBV10-3	TRBJ2-7	AISATREERNEQY
TRBV4-2	TRBJ1-1	ASSSTIRTGINTEAF
TRBV5-1	TRBJ2-1	ASSSDRNNEQF
TRBV5-4	TRBJ1-2	ASSLNSVLLDT
TRBV4-3	TRBJ1-4	ASSPGQANEKLF
TRBV28	TRBJ2-7	ASSTGQGYEQY
TRBV19	TRBJ1-2	ASSTAERLWSYT
TRBV11-1	TRBJ1-3	ASSQNGNTIY
TRBV12-3/TRBV12-4	TRBJ2-2	ASNGINTGELF
TRBV19	TRBJ1-1	ASSPRGDTEAF
TRBV19	TRBJ1-2	ASSIRPTGNYGYT
TRBV7-8	TRBJ1-2	ASSPGRGRGYT
TRBV5-1	TRBJ1-3	ASSSTGISGNTIY
TRBV6-1	TRBJ1-1	ASSEYPSGTGTPEAF
TRBV25-1	TRBJ2-1	ACNSGLPPNEQF
TRBV4-2	TRBJ1-6	ASSQDETGFGSYNSPLH
TRBV5-5	TRBJ2-2	ASSLGSGWPGELF
TRBV5-1	TRBJ1-1	ASSRTQMNTEAF
TRBV5-6	TRBJ1-2	ASSLAGGSNYGYT